Listed here are 28 T cell receptor beta chains from one sample, sequenced in a study of blood T cell repertoires in COVID-19 (dated by TCRdb to the early 2020s). Receptors were amplified or captured by the immunoSEQ multiplex PCR assay. In TCRdb, the immuneACCESS table is reduced to in-frame sequences with V and J assigned. These tables do not hold every clone; where another copy was compared, an unresolved V gene accounts for under half, and the others remain unexplained. Counted in this sample were over 250,000 clones; approximately 90% of them appeared once. 2% to 2.5% of the sample is taken by the ten largest. Input material: PBMCs or T cells enriched from blood (not recorded which). The receptors shown here come from a woman aged 60-70 years in a cohort exposed to, infected with or recovered from COVID-19 (not recorded which).

As concerns this clone: The germline gene is not matched at one end of the junction; a read error may be the cause. The chain carries TRBV6-1 and TRBJ1-1; D uncertain. Germline V gives CDR1 MNHNS, CDR2 SASEGT. This CDR3 comprises 13 residues. The CDR3 is CASGESMNTEAFF. CDR3 DNA sequence: TGTGCCAGCGGTGAATCCATGAACACTGAAGCTTTCTTT.

The gene calls are TRBV7-3 and TRBJ1-6; 7 bases match TRBD1. CDR3 length: 14 amino acids. Per the germline V gene, CDR1 is SGHTA and CDR2 is FQGTGA. Unmatched junction bases numbered 4, after V lost 1 base and J lost 10 bases. The DNA for the CDR3 is TGTGCCAGCAGCTTAAGACAGGGAAGCTCACCCCTCCACTTT. Its protein product is CASSLRQGSSPLHF.

The rearrangement joins TRBV27 to TRBJ1-4; weak D call: TRBD1 (5 bases). The CDR3 covers 15 residues. Germline lookup yields CDR1 MNHEY and CDR2 SMNVEV (reference sequence). The germline V and J ends were trimmed by 6 bases and 6 bases, with 17 bases remaining between them. The CDR3 sequence is CASSPNRIRDEKLFF. CDR3 DNA sequence: TGTGCCAGCAGCCCCAACCGGATCAGGGATGAAAAACTGTTTTTT.

V usage is TRBV23-1 and J usage is TRBJ2-1; weak D call: TRBD2 (5 bases). TRBV23-1 is an ORF for which the function is uncertain. Trimming shortened V by 4 bases and J by 8 bases, and 18 bases separated the two germline ends. This CDR3 has 15 amino acids. The CDR3: CASSPRPPREHEQFF. The CDR3 nucleotides read TGCGCCAGCAGTCCTAGGCCCCCTAGGGAGCATGAGCAGTTCTTC.

The chain carries TRBV24-1 and TRBJ2-3; 14 nucleotides agree with TRBD2. CDR1 is KGHDR and CDR2 is SFDVKD in the germline V gene. There are 19 residues in the CDR3. The ends lost 4 bases at V and 0 bases at J; junction bases unmatched: 8. The CDR3 DNA reads as TGTGCCACCAGTGACTTTAGACTAGCGGGAGGGCACAGCACAGATACGCAGTATTTT. Its protein product is CATSDFRLAGGHSTDTQYF.

CDR3 bases: TGTGCCAGCAGTTATACAGGGACTAGGGGAGAGACCCAGTACTTC. This gives the protein CASSYTGTRGETQYF. The chain joins TRBV6-5 to TRBJ2-5; 8 bases match TRBD2. Germline trimming cut 3 bases from V and 4 bases from J; bases unmatched to any gene: 7. The CDR3 is made up of 15 amino acids. From germline, CDR1 is MNHEY and CDR2 SVGAGI.

The rearrangement links TRBV30 to TRBJ1-1, with unresolved D. CDR1 and CDR2 (germline): GTSNPN, SVGIG (reference sequence). The CDR3 contains 13 residues. Trimming left V 2 bases short and J 1 base short, with 8 bases between. The CDR3 DNA follows: TGTGCCTGGAGTACACCGAAGAACACTGAAGCTTTCTTT. It translates to CAWSTPKNTEAFF. The variable domain in full, with the rest retrieved from reference TRBV30 and TRBJ1-1, is SQTIHQWPATLVQPVGSPLSLECTVEGTSNPNLYWYRQAAGRGLQLLFYSVGIGQISSEVPQNLSASRPQDRQFILSSKKLLLSDSGFYLCAWSTPKNTEAFFGQGTRLTVV.

This clone was seen only once. The rearrangement links TRBV30 to TRBJ2-2; TRBD2 might be the D (6 bases). The V gene's germline CDR1 is GTSNPN and CDR2 SVGIG (reference sequence). V was trimmed by 4 bases and J by 2 bases, leaving 14 bases between them. The length of the CDR3 is 15 residues. CDR3 protein: CAWTSGGVNTGELFF. In DNA form, the CDR3 reads TGTGCCTGGACGTCCGGGGGAGTTAACACCGGGGAGCTGTTTTTT.

The gene calls are TRBV5-6 and TRBJ1-1, with D maybe TRBD1 (6 bases). Germline CDR1 and CDR2: SGHDT and YYEEEE. The CDR3 has 16 amino acids. With 0 bases removed from V and 2 bases from J, the gap between germline ends came to 14 bases. CDR3 protein: CASSLALQGPNTEAFF. The CDR3 DNA reads TGTGCCAGCAGCTTGGCCTTACAGGGACCCAACACTGAAGCTTTCTTT.

The chain has TRBV28 and TRBJ2-6; D is perhaps TRBD1 (5 bases). The CDR3 sequence is 20 residues long. V was trimmed by 3 bases and J by 6 bases, leaving 27 bases between them. Germline V gene sequence: CDR1 MDHEN, CDR2 SYDVKM. Here the CDR3 reads CASSFYDLGASTGEANVLTF. CDR3 bases: TGTGCCAGCAGTTTTTATGACTTAGGGGCAAGTACTGGTGAGGCCAACGTCCTGACTTTC.

The V call is TRBV7-2, the J call TRBJ1-6; 9 nucleotides line up with TRBD1. Trimming took 4 bases from V and 10 from J; bases not matched to a gene: 5. The germline V gene encodes CDR1 SGHTA and CDR2 FQGNSA. CDR3 size: 14 residues. In nucleotides, the CDR3 is TGTGCCAGCAGCTCAAGGACAGGGGTCTCACCCCTCCACTTT. Translation: CASSSRTGVSPLHF.

The sample holds a few counts of this clone. The V and J genes are TRBV21-1 and TRBJ1-3. TRBV21-1 is listed as a pseudogene. This CDR3 spans 15 amino acids. The CDR3 is CASSKGRGDGNTIYF. CDR3 sequence (DNA): TGTGCCAGCAGCAAAGGCCGGGGGGACGGAAACACCATATATTTT.

This chain connects TRBV14 to TRBJ2-2, with a tentative D call TRBD2 (6 bases). V lost 6 bases, J lost 5 bases, and 19 bases lay in between. CDR3 length: 16 amino acids. Germline CDR1 SGHDN, CDR2 FVKESK. The chain's CDR3 is CASSEEGVAVTGELFF. In DNA form, the CDR3 reads TGTGCCAGCAGTGAGGAAGGGGTAGCGGTTACCGGGGAGCTGTTTTTT.

The chain links TRBV6-2 or TRBV6-3 to TRBJ1-5; 7 bases map to TRBD1. This CDR3 has 14 amino acids. V lost 5 bases to trimming and J lost 5 bases; unmatched junction nucleotides: 6. Germline-derived CDR1 and CDR2 are MNHEY and SVGEGT. DNA of the CDR3: TGTGCCAGCAGTCCCGGGACAGAGTATCAGCCCCAGCATTTT. This codes for CASSPGTEYQPQHF.

V is TRBV19 and J is TRBJ1-1; D not certain. Trimming took off 4 bases at V and 0 bases at J, with 6 bases between the two ends. Germline-derived CDR1 and CDR2 are LNHDA and SQIVND (reference sequence). The CDR3 runs to 13 residues. CDR3 nucleotides: TGTGCCAGTAGTAACAGTATGAACACTGAAGCTTTCTTT. Residues: CASSNSMNTEAFF.

The chain has TRBV5-1 and TRBJ2-7, with 8 bases fitting TRBD1. The CDR3 is 14 residues long. The V gene end was trimmed by 4 bases and the J gene end by 3 bases; junction bases not matched to a gene: 6. Germline V gene lookup returns CDR1 SGHRS and CDR2 YFSETQ. The DNA for the CDR3 is TGCGCCAGCAGCGATCCCGGACAGGGCTACGAGCAGTACTTC. Its protein is CASSDPGQGYEQYF.

This clone was recorded a few times. The V and J genes are TRBV15 and TRBJ1-1; a possible D gene is TRBD1 (5 bases). The CDR3 runs to 17 residues. V lost 3 bases, J lost 1 base, and 18 bases lay in between. Germline-derived CDR1 and CDR2 are LNHNV and YYDKDF (reference sequence). CDR3 protein: CATSRGGRGVRNTEAFF. CDR3 nucleotide sequence: TGTGCCACCAGCAGGGGGGGTCGAGGGGTTAGGAACACTGAAGCTTTCTTT.

The chain carries TRBV28 and TRBJ1-4; D is possibly TRBD1 (6 bases). The V end lost 3 bases, the J end lost 4 bases, and 12 bases lay between the germline ends. Germline CDR1 is MDHEN and CDR2 is SYDVKM. There are 15 residues in the CDR3. CDR3 coding DNA: TGTGCCAGCAGTTTTTTGGACAGAAATAATGAAAAACTGTTTTTT. Protein sequence: CASSFLDRNNEKLFF.

The chain uses TRBV12-3 or TRBV12-4 and TRBJ1-4; TRBD1 might be the D (6 bases). V gave up 8 bases and J gave up 7 bases, with 11 bases separating them. This CDR3 has 12 amino acids. This CDR3 is CASSLTGEKLFF. The CDR3 DNA follows: TGTGCCAGCTCCTTGACAGGTGAAAAACTGTTTTTT.

This chain joins TRBV23-1 and TRBJ1-2; tentative D call: TRBD1 (6 bases). TRBV23-1 is an ORF, and what it does is uncertain. The CDR3 runs to 15 residues. Trimming shortened V by 4 bases and J by 4 bases, and 16 bases separated the two germline ends. CDR3 residues: CASSLIRGRGYGYTF. Written as DNA, the CDR3 is TGCGCCAGCAGTCTAATTAGGGGGAGGGGCTATGGCTACACCTTC.

The V gene is TRBV2, the J gene TRBJ2-7; 8 positions match TRBD2. The germline gives CDR1 SNHLY, CDR2 FYNNEI. J was trimmed by 5 bases and V by 6 bases; bases with no gene match: 9. The CDR3 is 14 amino acids. This chain's CDR3 is CASRRSGSVHEQYF. The CDR3 region has the DNA TGTGCCAGCAGGAGAAGCGGGAGCGTCCACGAGCAGTACTTC.

V and J are TRBV15 and TRBJ2-5, with a weak D call TRBD1 (6 bases). With 1 base removed from V and 5 bases from J, the gap between germline ends came to 20 bases. The V gene's germline CDR1 is LNHNV and CDR2 YYDKDF (reference sequence). This CDR3 is built from 17 residues. In DNA, the CDR3 is TGTGCCACCAGCAGAGGGGGAACCGCAGGGGCTGGGGAGACCCAGTACTTC. Translating it yields CATSRGGTAGAGETQYF.

The V call is TRBV7-9, the J call TRBJ2-7; 9 bases match TRBD1. Germline-derived CDR1 and CDR2 are SEHNR and FQNEAQ (reference sequence). J lost 3 bases, V lost 5 bases, and 8 bases had no gene match. The CDR3 totals 15 residues. CDR3: CASSQRQGVNYEQYF. The CDR3 coding sequence is TGTGCCAGCAGCCAACGACAGGGGGTAAACTACGAGCAGTACTTC.

This rearrangement joins TRBV5-6 to TRBJ2-3, with 7 bases lining up with TRBD1. Trimming removed 3 bases from V and 1 base from J; junction bases left unmatched: 14. This CDR3 has 18 amino acids. CDR1 is SGHDT, CDR2 YYEEEE, per germline. CDR3 sequence: CASSYITTRTGGTDTQYF. Written as DNA, the CDR3 is TGTGCCAGCAGCTATATAACCACGAGAACAGGGGGCACAGATACGCAGTATTTT.

This chain links TRBV29-1 with TRBJ2-1, with TRBD1 matching 7 bases. The V gene end was trimmed by 5 bases and the J gene end by 4 bases; junction bases not matched to a gene: 8. The germline V gene encodes CDR1 SQVTM and CDR2 ANQGSEA. This CDR3 is built from 14 residues. The CDR3 sequence is CSVLGQVPYNEQFF. CDR3 bases: TGCAGCGTTCTCGGACAGGTTCCATACAATGAGCAGTTCTTC.

CDR3 region: CASSPATTNYGYTF. The CDR3 DNA is TGCGCCAGCAGCCCTGCCACTACTAACTATGGCTACACCTTC. V gene TRBV5-1 combines with J gene TRBJ1-2; D uncertain. Trimming pared 4 bases from V and 0 bases from J, leaving 10 bases between. This CDR3 is 14 amino acids long. Germline loops: CDR1 SGHRS, CDR2 YFSETQ.

The rearrangement links TRBV3-1 (or the pseudogene TRBV3-2) to TRBJ2-5; the match to TRBD2 covers 7 bases. This CDR3 contains 17 residues. Germline V gene sequence: CDR1 LGHDT, CDR2 YNNKEL (reference sequence). Germline trimming cut 0 bases from V and 5 bases from J; bases unmatched to any gene: 12. The chain's CDR3 is CASSQDDRGGMGETQYF. The CDR3 DNA is TGTGCCAGCAGCCAAGATGACCGCGGGGGAATGGGGGAGACCCAGTACTTC.

This chain uses TRBV28 with TRBJ2-7; D remains ambiguous. Germline assignment: CDR1 MDHEN and CDR2 SYDVKM. This CDR3 spans 14 amino acids. V gave up 2 bases and J gave up 1 base, with 9 bases separating them. The CDR3 loop is CASSLKRSSYEQYF. CDR3 DNA sequence: TGTGCCAGCAGTTTAAAGCGATCGTCCTACGAGCAGTACTTC.